This T cell receptor (beta chain) came from a study of CD8+CD57+ T cells in acquired aplastic anemia. In this sample, this clonotype turned up once. The CDR3 is 14 residues long. The germline CDR1 and CDR2 sequences are SQVTM and ANQGSEA. V lost 4 bases and J lost 1, with 14 bases in between. It was genomic DNA that served as the template for profiling TCR beta VDJ and CDR3. TCRdb recomputed calls from the reads with MiXCR, one row per CDR3 protein. The profile shows approximately 300,000 distinct CDR3 sequences, under 60% of them singletons. The authors sequenced patients whose flow cytometry had shown CD8+CD57+ cell expansion.

This receptor was identified in a human donor with aplastic anemia. The V and J genes are TRBV29-1 and TRBJ2-7, with a tentative D call TRBD2 (5 bases). Sequenced input: sorted CD4+, CD8+, or CD8+CD57+ T cells (not recorded which) from PBMCs. CDR3 amino acids: CSVGSGVASYEQYF. The CDR3 bases are TGCAGCGTTGGGTCCGGGGTCGCTTCCTACGAGCAGTACTTC.